Listed below are T cell receptor beta chains from one sample, sequenced in a study of blood T cells in healthy people across ages. TCRdb re-called the 5' RACE reads with MiXCR, one entry per CDR3 protein. The table includes approximately 810,000 distinct CDR3 sequences, around 36% detected once. Input material: blood. These receptors originate from a man between 18 and 35 years old in good health. The CDR3 runs from the conserved cysteine through the conserved F or W. A D gene is named only where the DNA matches it firmly. Some rows have no size entry. The others give once, few or many, or a class for an expanded clone.

j_gene: TRBJ1-6
d_gene: -
abundance: -
v_gene: TRBV20-1
CDR3aa: CSARAFGGGYNSPLHF
CDR3nt: TGCAGTGCTAGAGCCTTCGGGGGTGGCTATAATTCACCCCTCCACTTT

j_gene: TRBJ2-5
d_gene: TRBD2
abundance: few
v_gene: TRBV5-6
CDR3aa: CASSLGGGAQTQYF
CDR3nt: TGTGCCAGCAGCTTGGGCGGGGGGGCACAGACCCAGTACTTC

j_gene: TRBJ1-1
d_gene: TRBD1
abundance: -
v_gene: TRBV15
CDR3aa: CAASRAKQGGRTEAFF
CDR3nt: TGTGCCGCCAGCAGAGCAAAGCAAGGGGGCCGCACTGAAGCTTTCTTT

j_gene: TRBJ2-1
d_gene: TRBD2
abundance: few
v_gene: TRBV15
CDR3aa: CATSRARGAGNEQFF
CDR3nt: TGTGCCACCAGCAGAGCGCGGGGGGCTGGGAATGAGCAGTTCTTC

j_gene: TRBJ2-7
d_gene: TRBD1
abundance: many
v_gene: TRBV5-1
CDR3aa: CASSPGQGLYEQYF
CDR3nt: TGCGCCAGCAGCCCAGGACAGGGGTTGTACGAGCAGTACTTC

j_gene: TRBJ2-5
d_gene: -
abundance: many
v_gene: TRBV6-5
CDR3aa: CASSYSHQETQYF
CDR3nt: TGTGCCAGCAGTTACTCACACCAAGAGACCCAGTACTTC

j_gene: TRBJ2-5
d_gene: -
abundance: few
v_gene: TRBV29-1
CDR3aa: CSVPQETQYF
CDR3nt: TGCAGCGTTCCCCAAGAGACCCAGTACTTC

j_gene: TRBJ2-3
d_gene: -
abundance: -
v_gene: TRBV20-1
CDR3aa: CSAVVRVSTDTQYF
CDR3nt: TGCAGTGCTGTGGTCCGAGTCAGCACAGATACGCAGTATTTT

j_gene: TRBJ1-2
d_gene: -
abundance: -
v_gene: TRBV4-2
CDR3aa: CASSQAADHNYDYTF
CDR3nt: TGTGCCAGCAGCCAGGCGGCGGATCACAACTATGACTACACCTTC

j_gene: TRBJ2-1
d_gene: TRBD2
abundance: many
v_gene: TRBV12-3/TRBV12-4
CDR3aa: CASSPTTSGVDNEQFF
CDR3nt: TGTGCCAGCAGCCCTACGACTAGCGGGGTTGACAATGAGCAGTTCTTC

j_gene: TRBJ2-7
d_gene: -
abundance: few
v_gene: TRBV7-2
CDR3aa: CASSLDGSFIYEQYF
CDR3nt: TGTGCCAGCAGCTTAGACGGCAGCTTTATCTACGAGCAGTACTTC

j_gene: TRBJ1-2
d_gene: TRBD1
abundance: few
v_gene: TRBV27
CDR3aa: CASSSNRGENGYTF
CDR3nt: TGTGCCAGCAGTTCTAACAGGGGGGAAAATGGCTACACCTTC

j_gene: TRBJ2-1
d_gene: TRBD1
abundance: -
v_gene: TRBV27
CDR3aa: CASSYTDRVPRGQFF
CDR3nt: TGTGCCAGCAGTTACACGGACAGGGTTCCAAGGGGGCAGTTCTTC

j_gene: TRBJ2-1
d_gene: TRBD1
abundance: many
v_gene: TRBV20-1
CDR3aa: CSASHGTGELNEQFF
CDR3nt: TGCAGTGCTAGTCATGGGACAGGGGAATTAAATGAGCAGTTCTTC

j_gene: TRBJ2-1
d_gene: TRBD2
abundance: many
v_gene: TRBV5-1
CDR3aa: CASRTSGALGSSYNEQFF
CDR3nt: TGCGCCAGCAGGACTAGCGGGGCCCTCGGGAGCTCCTACAATGAGCAGTTCTTC

j_gene: TRBJ1-1
d_gene: TRBD1
abundance: few
v_gene: TRBV12-3/TRBV12-4
CDR3aa: CASRTGGTNTEAFF
CDR3nt: TGTGCCAGCAGGACAGGGGGCACGAACACTGAAGCTTTCTTT

j_gene: TRBJ2-5
d_gene: TRBD2
abundance: -
v_gene: TRBV4-1
CDR3aa: CASSRSLAGDLGTQYF
CDR3nt: TGCGCCAGCAGCCGATCCCTAGCGGGAGATTTAGGGACCCAGTACTTC

j_gene: TRBJ1-6
d_gene: TRBD1
abundance: -
v_gene: TRBV4-1
CDR3aa: CASSQDWTGADSPLHF
CDR3nt: TGCGCCAGCAGCCAAGATTGGACAGGGGCCGATTCACCCCTCCACTTT

j_gene: TRBJ2-1
d_gene: -
abundance: -
v_gene: TRBV19
CDR3aa: CASSPADSSYNEQFF
CDR3nt: TGTGCTAGTAGTCCCGCCGACAGCTCCTACAATGAGCAGTTCTTC

j_gene: TRBJ2-7
d_gene: -
abundance: once
v_gene: TRBV5-1
CDR3aa: CASSSVSEQYF
CDR3nt: TGCGCCAGCAGCTCGGTTTCCGAGCAGTACTTC

j_gene: TRBJ2-2
d_gene: -
abundance: few
v_gene: TRBV7-2
CDR3aa: CASSLQSNTGELFF
CDR3nt: TGTGCCAGCAGCTTACAGAGCAACACCGGGGAGCTGTTTTTT

j_gene: TRBJ2-7
d_gene: -
abundance: once
v_gene: TRBV20-1
CDR3aa: CSAGLGAYEQYF
CDR3nt: TGCAGTGCTGGGTTGGGGGCCTACGAGCAGTACTTC

j_gene: TRBJ2-4
d_gene: -
abundance: few
v_gene: TRBV29-1
CDR3aa: CSVEPNLAKNIQYF
CDR3nt: TGCAGCGTTGAACCGAACCTAGCCAAAAACATTCAGTACTTC

j_gene: TRBJ2-1
d_gene: -
abundance: -
v_gene: TRBV4-3
CDR3aa: CASSQGLARTYNEQFF
CDR3nt: TGCGCCAGCAGCCAAGGGCTAGCTCGAACCTACAATGAGCAGTTCTTC

j_gene: TRBJ1-1
d_gene: -
abundance: -
v_gene: TRBV5-8
CDR3aa: CASSPDPDGLGTEAFF
CDR3nt: TGTGCCAGCAGCCCTGACCCGGACGGGCTCGGCACTGAAGCTTTCTTT

j_gene: TRBJ1-1
d_gene: -
abundance: -
v_gene: TRBV29-1
CDR3aa: CSWNRNTEAFF
CDR3nt: TGCAGTTGGAACAGGAACACTGAAGCTTTCTTT

j_gene: TRBJ1-2
d_gene: -
abundance: few
v_gene: TRBV12-5
CDR3aa: CASGLTADSPGGYTF
CDR3nt: TGTGCTAGTGGTTTGACGGCCGACTCCCCAGGAGGCTACACCTTC

j_gene: TRBJ2-1
d_gene: TRBD2
abundance: few
v_gene: TRBV12-3/TRBV12-4
CDR3aa: CASSSPGSGGPNEQFF
CDR3nt: TGTGCCAGCAGTTCCCCTGGTAGCGGGGGCCCCAATGAGCAGTTCTTC

j_gene: TRBJ1-5
d_gene: -
abundance: few
v_gene: TRBV7-2
CDR3aa: CASTQAGGMVQPQHF
CDR3nt: TGTGCCAGCACCCAAGCAGGCGGGATGGTTCAGCCCCAGCATTTT

j_gene: TRBJ1-2
d_gene: -
abundance: -
v_gene: TRBV11-2
CDR3aa: CASSSSPLNYGYTF
CDR3nt: TGTGCCAGCAGCTCATCGCCTCTTAACTATGGCTACACCTTC

j_gene: TRBJ2-3
d_gene: -
abundance: -
v_gene: TRBV5-1
CDR3aa: CASSLVVGITDTQYF
CDR3nt: TGCGCCAGCAGCTTGGTGGTAGGGATCACAGATACGCAGTATTTT

j_gene: TRBJ1-2
d_gene: TRBD1
abundance: many
v_gene: TRBV27
CDR3aa: CASSTHRGGYTF
CDR3nt: TGTGCCAGCAGTACCCACAGGGGCGGCTACACCTTC

j_gene: TRBJ2-1
d_gene: -
abundance: few
v_gene: TRBV18
CDR3aa: CASSQDLSYNEQFF
CDR3nt: TGTGCCAGCTCCCAGGATCTCTCCTACAATGAGCAGTTCTTC

j_gene: TRBJ2-7
d_gene: TRBD2
abundance: -
v_gene: TRBV7-2
CDR3aa: CASSLGAGGRTYEQYF
CDR3nt: TGTGCCAGCAGCTTAGGAGCGGGGGGCCGAACCTACGAGCAGTACTTC

j_gene: TRBJ2-3
d_gene: -
abundance: -
v_gene: TRBV5-1
CDR3aa: CASSPGVEGDTQYF
CDR3nt: TGCGCCAGCAGCCCCGGGGTTGAGGGAGATACGCAGTATTTT

j_gene: TRBJ1-6
d_gene: -
abundance: -
v_gene: TRBV6-1
CDR3aa: CASSEADRSSSPLHF
CDR3nt: TGTGCCAGCAGTGAAGCTGACAGGTCAAGTTCACCCCTCCACTTT

j_gene: TRBJ2-3
d_gene: -
abundance: few
v_gene: TRBV12-3/TRBV12-4
CDR3aa: CASSLVLAHSTDTQYF
CDR3nt: TGTGCCAGCAGTTTAGTCCTAGCCCATAGCACAGATACGCAGTATTTT

j_gene: TRBJ1-2
d_gene: -
abundance: -
v_gene: TRBV9
CDR3aa: CASSVEAAGDYGYTF
CDR3nt: TGTGCCAGCAGCGTAGAGGCCGCAGGTGACTATGGCTACACCTTC

j_gene: TRBJ1-1
d_gene: -
abundance: few
v_gene: TRBV25-1
CDR3aa: CASSDRHTNTEAFF
CDR3nt: TGTGCCAGCAGTGACAGACATACGAACACTGAAGCTTTCTTT

j_gene: TRBJ2-1
d_gene: -
abundance: many
v_gene: TRBV4-3
CDR3aa: CASSQVDRLYNEQFF
CDR3nt: TGCGCCAGCAGCCAAGTTGACAGGCTATACAATGAGCAGTTCTTC

j_gene: TRBJ1-1
d_gene: TRBD1
abundance: -
v_gene: TRBV10-3
CDR3aa: CAISTGTDTEAFF
CDR3nt: TGTGCCATCAGTACCGGGACAGACACTGAAGCTTTCTTT

j_gene: TRBJ1-3
d_gene: -
abundance: -
v_gene: TRBV7-9
CDR3aa: CSSSLLRDTSGNTIYF
CDR3nt: TGTTCCAGCAGCCTACTCAGGGATACCTCTGGAAACACCATATATTTT

j_gene: TRBJ1-1
d_gene: -
abundance: -
v_gene: TRBV30
CDR3aa: CAWSFQGRVSDTEAFF
CDR3nt: TGTGCCTGGAGTTTTCAGGGGCGGGTGTCGGACACTGAAGCTTTCTTT

j_gene: TRBJ2-1
d_gene: -
abundance: -
v_gene: TRBV7-8
CDR3aa: CASSMNGWGATYNEQFF
CDR3nt: TGTGCCAGCAGCATGAATGGGTGGGGGGCAACATACAATGAGCAGTTCTTC

j_gene: TRBJ1-1
d_gene: -
abundance: -
v_gene: TRBV6-5
CDR3aa: CASRGGNTEAFF
CDR3nt: TGTGCCAGCAGAGGAGGGAACACTGAAGCTTTCTTT

j_gene: TRBJ2-1
d_gene: -
abundance: few
v_gene: TRBV10-3
CDR3aa: CAISAPPRDLSLIEQFF
CDR3nt: TGTGCCATCAGTGCCCCCCCCCGCGATTTGAGTCTTATAGAGCAGTTCTTC

j_gene: TRBJ2-5
d_gene: -
abundance: many
v_gene: TRBV10-3
CDR3aa: CAISVGGVQETQYF
CDR3nt: TGTGCCATCAGTGTAGGGGGAGTCCAAGAGACCCAGTACTTC